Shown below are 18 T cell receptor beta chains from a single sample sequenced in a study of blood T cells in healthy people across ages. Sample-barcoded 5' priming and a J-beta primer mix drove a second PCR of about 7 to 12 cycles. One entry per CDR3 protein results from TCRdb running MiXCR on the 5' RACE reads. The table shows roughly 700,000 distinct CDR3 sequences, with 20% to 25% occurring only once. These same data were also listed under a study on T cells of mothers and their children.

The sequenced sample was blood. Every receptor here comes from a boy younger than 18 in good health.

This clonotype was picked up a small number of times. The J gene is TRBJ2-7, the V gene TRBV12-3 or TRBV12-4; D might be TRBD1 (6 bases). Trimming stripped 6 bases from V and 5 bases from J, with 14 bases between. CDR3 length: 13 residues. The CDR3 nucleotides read TGTGCCAGCAGAGGAAATAACAGGGACGAGCAGTACTTC. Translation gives CASRGNNRDEQYF.

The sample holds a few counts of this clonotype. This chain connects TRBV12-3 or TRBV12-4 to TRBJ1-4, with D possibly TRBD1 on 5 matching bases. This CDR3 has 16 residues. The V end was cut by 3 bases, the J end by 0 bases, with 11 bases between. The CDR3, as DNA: TGTGCCAGCAGTTTTGACGGGGGAACAACTAATGAAAAACTGTTTTTT. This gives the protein CASSFDGGTTNEKLFF.

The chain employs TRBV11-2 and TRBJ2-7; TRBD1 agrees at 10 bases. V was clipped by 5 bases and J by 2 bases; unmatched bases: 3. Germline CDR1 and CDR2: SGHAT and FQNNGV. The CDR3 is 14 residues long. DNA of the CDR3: TGTGCCAGCAGCCGGACAGGGGGGCCCTACGAGCAGTACTTC. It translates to CASSRTGGPYEQYF.

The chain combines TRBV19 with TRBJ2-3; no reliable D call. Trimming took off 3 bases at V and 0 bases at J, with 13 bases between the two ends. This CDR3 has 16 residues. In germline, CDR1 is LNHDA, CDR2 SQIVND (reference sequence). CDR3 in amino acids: CASSIATDFSTDTQYF. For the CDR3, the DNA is TGTGCCAGTAGTATCGCTACTGACTTTAGCACAGATACGCAGTATTTT.

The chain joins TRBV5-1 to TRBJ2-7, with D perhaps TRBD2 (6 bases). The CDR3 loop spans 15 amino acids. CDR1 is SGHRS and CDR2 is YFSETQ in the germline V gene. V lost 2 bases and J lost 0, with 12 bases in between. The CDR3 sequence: CASSFRDSSSYEQYF. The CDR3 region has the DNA TGCGCCAGCAGCTTCCGGGACTCCAGCTCCTACGAGCAGTACTTC.

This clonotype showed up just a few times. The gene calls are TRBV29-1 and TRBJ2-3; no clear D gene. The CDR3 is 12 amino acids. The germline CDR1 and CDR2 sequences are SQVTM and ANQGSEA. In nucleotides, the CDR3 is TGCAGTGTCGGCTCTTACACAGATACGCAGTATTTT. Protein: CSVGSYTDTQYF.

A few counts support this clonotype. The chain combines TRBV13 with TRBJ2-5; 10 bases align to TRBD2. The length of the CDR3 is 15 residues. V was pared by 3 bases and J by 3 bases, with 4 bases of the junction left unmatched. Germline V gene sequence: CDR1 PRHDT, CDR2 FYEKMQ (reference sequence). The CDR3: CASSFGLAEKETQYF. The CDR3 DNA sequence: TGTGCCAGCAGCTTTGGACTAGCGGAGAAAGAGACCCAGTACTTC.

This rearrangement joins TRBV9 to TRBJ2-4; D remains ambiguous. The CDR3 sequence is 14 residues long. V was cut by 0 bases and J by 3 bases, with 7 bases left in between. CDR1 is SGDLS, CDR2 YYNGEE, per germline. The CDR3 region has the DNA TGTGCCAGCAGCGTAGGCAGCCTCAAAAACATTCAGTACTTC. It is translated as CASSVGSLKNIQYF.

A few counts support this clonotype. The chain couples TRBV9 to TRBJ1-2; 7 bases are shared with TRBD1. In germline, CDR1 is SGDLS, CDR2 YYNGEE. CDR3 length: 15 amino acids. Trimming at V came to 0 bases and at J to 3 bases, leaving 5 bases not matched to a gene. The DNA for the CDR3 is TGTGCCAGCAGCGTAGTCTCTACAGGGGACTATGGCTACACCTTC. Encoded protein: CASSVVSTGDYGYTF.

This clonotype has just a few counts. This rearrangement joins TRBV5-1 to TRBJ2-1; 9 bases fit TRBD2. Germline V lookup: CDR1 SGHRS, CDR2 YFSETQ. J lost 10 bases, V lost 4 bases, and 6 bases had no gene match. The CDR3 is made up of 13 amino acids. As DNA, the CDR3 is TGCGCCAGCAGCACGGTAGCGGGAGTCGAGCAGTTCTTC. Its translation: CASSTVAGVEQFF.

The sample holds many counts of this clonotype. The CDR3 coding sequence is TGCAGTGCCACGCCGGCGACAGGGGGACATTCGGAGACCCAGTACTTC. Translated, it gives CSATPATGGHSETQYF. The chain couples TRBV20-1 to TRBJ2-5, with 9 positions matching TRBD1. V lost 6 bases, J lost 5 bases, and 16 bases stayed unmatched. The germline V gene encodes CDR1 DFQATT and CDR2 SNEGSKA (reference sequence). The CDR3 is made up of 16 amino acids.

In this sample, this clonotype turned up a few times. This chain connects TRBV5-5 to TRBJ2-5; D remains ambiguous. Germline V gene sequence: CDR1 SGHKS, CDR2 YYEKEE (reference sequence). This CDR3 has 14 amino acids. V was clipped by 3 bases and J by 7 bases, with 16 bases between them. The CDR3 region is CASSSRMAPGTQYF. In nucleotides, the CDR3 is TGTGCCAGCAGCTCGCGAATGGCCCCGGGGACCCAGTACTTC.

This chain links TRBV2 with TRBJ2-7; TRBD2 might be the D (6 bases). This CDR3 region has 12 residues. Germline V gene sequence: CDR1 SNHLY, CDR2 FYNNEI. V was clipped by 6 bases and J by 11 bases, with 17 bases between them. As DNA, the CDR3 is TGTGCCAGCAGGGACACAGCGGGTCCTGAGTACTTC. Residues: CASRDTAGPEYF. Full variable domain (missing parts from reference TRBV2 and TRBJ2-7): EPEVTQTPSHQVTQMGQEVILRCVPISNHLYFYWYRQILGQKVEFLVSFYNNEISEKSEIFDDQFSVERPDGSNFTLKIRSTKLEDSAMYFCASRDTAGPEYFGPGTRLTVT.

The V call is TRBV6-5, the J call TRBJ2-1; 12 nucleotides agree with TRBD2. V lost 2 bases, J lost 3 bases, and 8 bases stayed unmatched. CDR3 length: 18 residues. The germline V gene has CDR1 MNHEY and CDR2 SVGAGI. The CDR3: CASSYGLAGPRSYNEQFF. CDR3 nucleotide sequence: TGTGCCAGCAGTTACGGACTAGCGGGACCCCGGAGCTACAATGAGCAGTTCTTC.

CDR3 in DNA: TGTGCCAGCAGACAGACTAGCGGGGGCTCCTACAATGAGCAGTTCTTC. It encodes CASRQTSGGSYNEQFF. The genes are TRBV6-1 and TRBJ2-1; 12 bases line up with TRBD2. Germline V gene sequence: CDR1 MNHNS, CDR2 SASEGT. V lost 6 bases, J lost 0 bases, and 3 bases stayed unmatched. The CDR3 length is 16 residues.

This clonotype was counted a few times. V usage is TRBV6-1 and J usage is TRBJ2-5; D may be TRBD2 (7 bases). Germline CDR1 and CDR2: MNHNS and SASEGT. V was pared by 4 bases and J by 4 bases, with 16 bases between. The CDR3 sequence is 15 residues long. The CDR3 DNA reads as TGTGCCAGCAGTGGGGGAGGGGGGCAGGGAGAGACCCAGTACTTC. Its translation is CASSGGGGQGETQYF.

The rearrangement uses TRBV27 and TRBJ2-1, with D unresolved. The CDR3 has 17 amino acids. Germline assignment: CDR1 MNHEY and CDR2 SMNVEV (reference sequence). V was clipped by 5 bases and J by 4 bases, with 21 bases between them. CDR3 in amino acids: CASSRSGPQDAYNEQFF. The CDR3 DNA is TGTGCCAGCAGTAGATCGGGTCCGCAAGATGCGTACAATGAGCAGTTCTTC.

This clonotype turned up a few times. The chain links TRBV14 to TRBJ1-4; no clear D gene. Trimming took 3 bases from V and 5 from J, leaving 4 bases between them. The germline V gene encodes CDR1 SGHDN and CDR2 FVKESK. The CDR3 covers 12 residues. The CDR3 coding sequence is TGTGCCAGCAGCCATACAAATGAAAAACTGTTTTTT. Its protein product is CASSHTNEKLFF.